A selection of T cell receptor beta chains follows, all from one sample in a study of shared clonotypes between healthy human individuals. The assay was immunoSEQ multiplex PCR, and TCRdb's table has in-frame clones only and misses some. This sample has hundreds of thousands of clones, with nearly 98% found just once. The sample taken for sequencing was naive CD8+ T cells sorted from blood. All receptors derive from a man aged 25-40 years in good health. Each CDR3 is given with its conserved first and last residue. A D gene is named only where the DNA matches it firmly. Rows may omit the clone size; those that give it use once, few, many or a size class.

v_gene: TRBV5-1; j_gene: TRBJ2-5; d_gene: .; abundance: .; CDR3nt: TGCGCCAGCAGCTTCGACATACAAGAGACCCAGTACTTC; CDR3aa: CASSFDIQETQYF
v_gene: TRBV7-2; j_gene: TRBJ2-5; d_gene: TRBD1; abundance: .; CDR3nt: TGTGCCAGCAGCTTACCAGGGGGCGTGGAGACCCAGTACTTC; CDR3aa: CASSLPGGVETQYF
v_gene: TRBV27; j_gene: TRBJ1-5; d_gene: .; abundance: once; CDR3nt: TGTGCCAGCAGTTCAGGCGGGGGCGCATTTCAGCCCCAGCATTTT; CDR3aa: CASSSGGGAFQPQHF
v_gene: TRBV27; j_gene: TRBJ2-5; d_gene: .; abundance: .; CDR3nt: TGTGCCAGCAGTTTATTAGGGGAACAAGAGACCCAGTACTTC; CDR3aa: CASSLLGEQETQYF
v_gene: TRBV6-5; j_gene: TRBJ2-2; d_gene: .; abundance: once; CDR3nt: TGTGCCACCTGGCCTGTGGCTCCAGACACCGGGGAGCTGTTTTTT; CDR3aa: CATWPVAPDTGELFF
v_gene: TRBV27; j_gene: TRBJ1-1; d_gene: .; abundance: .; CDR3nt: TGTGCCAGCAGTTTATTGGACGTGAACACTGAAGCTTTCTTT; CDR3aa: CASSLLDVNTEAFF
v_gene: TRBV4-1; j_gene: TRBJ1-5; d_gene: .; abundance: .; CDR3nt: TGCGCCAGCAGGCGAAGTGATTATAGCAATCAGCCCCAGCATTTT; CDR3aa: CASRRSDYSNQPQHF
v_gene: TRBV11-2; j_gene: TRBJ1-3; d_gene: .; abundance: .; CDR3nt: TGTGCCAGCAGCGCCAGATCTGGAAACACCATATATTTT; CDR3aa: CASSARSGNTIYF
v_gene: TRBV29-1; j_gene: TRBJ1-1; d_gene: .; abundance: .; CDR3nt: TGCAGCGTTGGTGCCACTGAAGCTTTCTTT; CDR3aa: CSVGATEAFF
v_gene: TRBV29-1; j_gene: TRBJ1-3; d_gene: TRBD1; abundance: .; CDR3nt: TGCAGCGCTTCGGGACAGCTCTCTGGAAACACCATATATTTT; CDR3aa: CSASGQLSGNTIYF
v_gene: TRBV10-2; j_gene: TRBJ2-3; d_gene: .; abundance: .; CDR3nt: TGCGCCAGCAGTGAGGGATTGTTCAGCACAGATACGCAGTATTTT; CDR3aa: CASSEGLFSTDTQYF
v_gene: TRBV6-6; j_gene: TRBJ2-7; d_gene: TRBD1; abundance: .; CDR3nt: TGTGCCAGCAGTCCCAGGACAGGGGTTAGGGAGCAGTACTTC; CDR3aa: CASSPRTGVREQYF
v_gene: TRBV15; j_gene: TRBJ1-2; d_gene: .; abundance: .; CDR3nt: TGTGCCACCAGCAGTCACGGAAACTATGGCTACACCTTC; CDR3aa: CATSSHGNYGYTF
v_gene: TRBV15; j_gene: TRBJ2-1; d_gene: .; abundance: .; CDR3nt: TGTGCCACCAGCAGAGATCAGAGGCTGCAAAGGAATGAGCAGTTCTTC; CDR3aa: CATSRDQRLQRNEQFF
v_gene: TRBV10-3; j_gene: TRBJ2-6; d_gene: .; abundance: .; CDR3nt: TGTGCCATCAGTGAGTCAGCTGTGAGGGGCTCAGGGGCCAACGTCCTGACTTTC; CDR3aa: CAISESAVRGSGANVLTF
v_gene: TRBV28; j_gene: TRBJ2-7; d_gene: TRBD1; abundance: once; CDR3nt: TGTGCCAGCAGCTCACGAGGGACAGCTTTAAACGAGCAGTACTTC; CDR3aa: CASSSRGTALNEQYF
v_gene: TRBV7-9; j_gene: TRBJ2-1; d_gene: .; abundance: .; CDR3nt: TGTGCCAGCAGCTTAGACCGGGACCATGAGCAGTTCTTC; CDR3aa: CASSLDRDHEQFF
v_gene: TRBV28; j_gene: TRBJ1-5; d_gene: TRBD1; abundance: .; CDR3nt: TGTGCCAGCAGTCCTCAGGAGTTTTGGGACAGGGGGCAACAGCCCCAGCATTTT; CDR3aa: CASSPQEFWDRGQQPQHF
v_gene: TRBV7-8; j_gene: TRBJ2-7; d_gene: .; abundance: .; CDR3nt: TGTGCCAGCAGCCTAGAGTACCGCCTAAACTACGAGCAGTACTTC; CDR3aa: CASSLEYRLNYEQYF
v_gene: TRBV6-5; j_gene: TRBJ2-1; d_gene: .; abundance: .; CDR3nt: TGTGCCAGCAGTGGGAAAGAGCAGTTCTTC; CDR3aa: CASSGKEQFF
v_gene: TRBV27; j_gene: TRBJ2-7; d_gene: .; abundance: .; CDR3nt: TGTGCCAGCAGTCCCACGCCGGTGGGCTACGAGCAGTACTTC; CDR3aa: CASSPTPVGYEQYF
v_gene: TRBV7-9; j_gene: TRBJ1-4; d_gene: .; abundance: .; CDR3nt: TGTGCCAGCAGCTTATTCGACAGGACCGTAGATAATGAAAAACTGTTTTTT; CDR3aa: CASSLFDRTVDNEKLFF
v_gene: TRBV7-8; j_gene: TRBJ1-1; d_gene: .; abundance: .; CDR3nt: TGTGCCAGCAGCCTACTCCCAGGGGTCTCTAGGAACACTGAAGCTTTCTTT; CDR3aa: CASSLLPGVSRNTEAFF
v_gene: TRBV11-1; j_gene: TRBJ2-1; d_gene: .; abundance: .; CDR3nt: TGTGCCAGCAGCTTAGGAGGGAACGCCTACAATGAGCAGTTCTTC; CDR3aa: CASSLGGNAYNEQFF
v_gene: TRBV27; j_gene: TRBJ2-5; d_gene: TRBD2; abundance: .; CDR3nt: TGTGCCAGCAGATCTCTGGGACTAGTCTTAGAGACCCAGTACTTC; CDR3aa: CASRSLGLVLETQYF
v_gene: TRBV29-1; j_gene: TRBJ1-1; d_gene: .; abundance: .; CDR3nt: TGCAGCGTTGTCCAGCAAGGGAACACTGAAGCTTTCTTT; CDR3aa: CSVVQQGNTEAFF
v_gene: TRBV9; j_gene: TRBJ1-2; d_gene: .; abundance: .; CDR3nt: TGTGCCAGCAGCTCGGGGAACTATGGCTACACCTTC; CDR3aa: CASSSGNYGYTF
v_gene: TRBV19; j_gene: TRBJ1-2; d_gene: .; abundance: .; CDR3nt: TGTGCCAGTAAGGTTGGGGGCTCTCCCGTCTACACCTTC; CDR3aa: CASKVGGSPVYTF
v_gene: TRBV5-1; j_gene: TRBJ2-7; d_gene: .; abundance: .; CDR3nt: TGCGCCAGCAGCTCTGACACCGGAGACCCCAAGCAGTACTTC; CDR3aa: CASSSDTGDPKQYF
v_gene: TRBV10-3; j_gene: TRBJ2-1; d_gene: .; abundance: .; CDR3nt: TGTGCCATCAACCCAAGGGGAGGTAACTCCTACAATGAGCAGTTCTTC; CDR3aa: CAINPRGGNSYNEQFF
v_gene: TRBV5-4; j_gene: TRBJ2-6; d_gene: .; abundance: .; CDR3nt: TGTGCCAGCATTTATACAGGCGCTGGGGCCAACGTCCTGACTTTC; CDR3aa: CASIYTGAGANVLTF
v_gene: TRBV4-1; j_gene: TRBJ2-7; d_gene: .; abundance: .; CDR3nt: TGCGCCAGCAGCCAAGAGGTCACCTCCTACGAGCAGTACTTC; CDR3aa: CASSQEVTSYEQYF
v_gene: TRBV10-2; j_gene: TRBJ1-1; d_gene: .; abundance: .; CDR3nt: TGCGCCAGCAGTGTTGGAAACACTGAAGCTTTCTTT; CDR3aa: CASSVGNTEAFF
v_gene: TRBV5-4; j_gene: TRBJ2-7; d_gene: TRBD2; abundance: .; CDR3nt: TGTGCCAGCAGCTGGGTCGGGGGGTACGAGCAGTACTTC; CDR3aa: CASSWVGGYEQYF
v_gene: TRBV30; j_gene: TRBJ1-2; d_gene: .; abundance: .; CDR3nt: TGTGCCTGGGGGGATGGCTACACCTTC; CDR3aa: CAWGDGYTF
v_gene: TRBV5-1; j_gene: TRBJ2-1; d_gene: .; abundance: .; CDR3nt: TGCGCCAGCACCACCTCTATCGGGCGCCTCAACAATGAGCAGTTCTTC; CDR3aa: CASTTSIGRLNNEQFF
v_gene: TRBV5-1; j_gene: TRBJ2-7; d_gene: TRBD2; abundance: .; CDR3nt: TGCGCCAGCAGCTGGGGGGAGGGCTACGAGCAGTACTTC; CDR3aa: CASSWGEGYEQYF
v_gene: TRBV27; j_gene: TRBJ2-7; d_gene: TRBD2; abundance: .; CDR3nt: TGTGCCAGCAGTTTCCAGCGGGAGTTAGGTTCCTACGAGCAGTACTTC; CDR3aa: CASSFQRELGSYEQYF
v_gene: TRBV10-3; j_gene: TRBJ2-2; d_gene: .; abundance: .; CDR3nt: TGTGCCATCAGTGAGCCGATGGGGGTTAAGGACACCGGGGAGCTGTTTTTT; CDR3aa: CAISEPMGVKDTGELFF
v_gene: TRBV6-5; j_gene: TRBJ1-2; d_gene: .; abundance: once; CDR3nt: TGTGCCAGCACCGAGCGAGAGGGCCTAGGTGGCTACACCTTC; CDR3aa: CASTEREGLGGYTF
v_gene: TRBV7-9; j_gene: TRBJ1-5; d_gene: .; abundance: .; CDR3nt: TGTGCCAGCAGCTTAGGAGCAGCCTCGAATCAGCCCCAGCATTTT; CDR3aa: CASSLGAASNQPQHF
v_gene: TRBV11-3; j_gene: TRBJ2-5; d_gene: .; abundance: .; CDR3nt: TGTGCCAGCAGCTTAATGGATTCGGAGACCCAGTACTTC; CDR3aa: CASSLMDSETQYF
v_gene: TRBV2; j_gene: TRBJ2-1; d_gene: .; abundance: once; CDR3nt: TGTGCCAGCTCCCGGAGCTCCTACAATGAGCAGTTCTTC; CDR3aa: CASSRSSYNEQFF
v_gene: TRBV4-1; j_gene: TRBJ1-3; d_gene: .; abundance: .; CDR3nt: TGCGCCAGCAGCCAAATTGGAAACACCATATATTTT; CDR3aa: CASSQIGNTIYF
v_gene: TRBV7-9; j_gene: TRBJ2-2; d_gene: .; abundance: .; CDR3nt: TGTGCCAGCAGCTTAGTGCAGGGTTGGTGGACCGGGGAGCTGTTTTTT; CDR3aa: CASSLVQGWWTGELFF
v_gene: TRBV5-1; j_gene: TRBJ1-2; d_gene: TRBD1; abundance: .; CDR3nt: TGCGCCAGCAGCTTGTATCGGACAGGGATCGGGACGGGCTACACCTTC; CDR3aa: CASSLYRTGIGTGYTF
v_gene: TRBV2; j_gene: TRBJ2-2; d_gene: TRBD1; abundance: .; CDR3nt: TGTGCCAGCAGTGAAGTATCCGGGACAGGGACGAACACCGGGGAGCTGTTTTTT; CDR3aa: CASSEVSGTGTNTGELFF
v_gene: TRBV14; j_gene: TRBJ2-3; d_gene: TRBD2; abundance: .; CDR3nt: TGTGCCAGCAGCCAAGATGCGGGGGAGATAGCAGATACGCAGTATTTT; CDR3aa: CASSQDAGEIADTQYF
v_gene: TRBV7-9; j_gene: TRBJ1-2; d_gene: .; abundance: once; CDR3nt: TGTGCCAGCAGCGGGCAGGGTAACGACTATGGCTACACCTTC; CDR3aa: CASSGQGNDYGYTF
v_gene: TRBV25-1; j_gene: TRBJ2-1; d_gene: .; abundance: .; CDR3nt: TGTGCCAGCAGTTCACCGGGACTCAACAATGAGCAGTTCTTC; CDR3aa: CASSSPGLNNEQFF
v_gene: TRBV9; j_gene: TRBJ2-1; d_gene: .; abundance: .; CDR3nt: TGTGCCAGCAGCGCGTCCGAGAGGGTTTATGAGCAGTTCTTC; CDR3aa: CASSASERVYEQFF
v_gene: TRBV29-1; j_gene: TRBJ1-2; d_gene: .; abundance: .; CDR3nt: TGCAGCGTTGAATCAGTGGCGAGAGGGGGTGACTATGGCTACACCTTC; CDR3aa: CSVESVARGGDYGYTF
v_gene: TRBV11-2; j_gene: TRBJ2-7; d_gene: .; abundance: .; CDR3nt: TGTGCCAGCAGCGCTTTTGGGGGGTACGAGCAGTACTTC; CDR3aa: CASSAFGGYEQYF
v_gene: TRBV7-9; j_gene: TRBJ1-5; d_gene: .; abundance: .; CDR3nt: TGTGCCAGCAGCTTAGATGGTGCCAGAGCTACTGGAGCGAATCAGCCCCAGCATTTT; CDR3aa: CASSLDGARATGANQPQHF